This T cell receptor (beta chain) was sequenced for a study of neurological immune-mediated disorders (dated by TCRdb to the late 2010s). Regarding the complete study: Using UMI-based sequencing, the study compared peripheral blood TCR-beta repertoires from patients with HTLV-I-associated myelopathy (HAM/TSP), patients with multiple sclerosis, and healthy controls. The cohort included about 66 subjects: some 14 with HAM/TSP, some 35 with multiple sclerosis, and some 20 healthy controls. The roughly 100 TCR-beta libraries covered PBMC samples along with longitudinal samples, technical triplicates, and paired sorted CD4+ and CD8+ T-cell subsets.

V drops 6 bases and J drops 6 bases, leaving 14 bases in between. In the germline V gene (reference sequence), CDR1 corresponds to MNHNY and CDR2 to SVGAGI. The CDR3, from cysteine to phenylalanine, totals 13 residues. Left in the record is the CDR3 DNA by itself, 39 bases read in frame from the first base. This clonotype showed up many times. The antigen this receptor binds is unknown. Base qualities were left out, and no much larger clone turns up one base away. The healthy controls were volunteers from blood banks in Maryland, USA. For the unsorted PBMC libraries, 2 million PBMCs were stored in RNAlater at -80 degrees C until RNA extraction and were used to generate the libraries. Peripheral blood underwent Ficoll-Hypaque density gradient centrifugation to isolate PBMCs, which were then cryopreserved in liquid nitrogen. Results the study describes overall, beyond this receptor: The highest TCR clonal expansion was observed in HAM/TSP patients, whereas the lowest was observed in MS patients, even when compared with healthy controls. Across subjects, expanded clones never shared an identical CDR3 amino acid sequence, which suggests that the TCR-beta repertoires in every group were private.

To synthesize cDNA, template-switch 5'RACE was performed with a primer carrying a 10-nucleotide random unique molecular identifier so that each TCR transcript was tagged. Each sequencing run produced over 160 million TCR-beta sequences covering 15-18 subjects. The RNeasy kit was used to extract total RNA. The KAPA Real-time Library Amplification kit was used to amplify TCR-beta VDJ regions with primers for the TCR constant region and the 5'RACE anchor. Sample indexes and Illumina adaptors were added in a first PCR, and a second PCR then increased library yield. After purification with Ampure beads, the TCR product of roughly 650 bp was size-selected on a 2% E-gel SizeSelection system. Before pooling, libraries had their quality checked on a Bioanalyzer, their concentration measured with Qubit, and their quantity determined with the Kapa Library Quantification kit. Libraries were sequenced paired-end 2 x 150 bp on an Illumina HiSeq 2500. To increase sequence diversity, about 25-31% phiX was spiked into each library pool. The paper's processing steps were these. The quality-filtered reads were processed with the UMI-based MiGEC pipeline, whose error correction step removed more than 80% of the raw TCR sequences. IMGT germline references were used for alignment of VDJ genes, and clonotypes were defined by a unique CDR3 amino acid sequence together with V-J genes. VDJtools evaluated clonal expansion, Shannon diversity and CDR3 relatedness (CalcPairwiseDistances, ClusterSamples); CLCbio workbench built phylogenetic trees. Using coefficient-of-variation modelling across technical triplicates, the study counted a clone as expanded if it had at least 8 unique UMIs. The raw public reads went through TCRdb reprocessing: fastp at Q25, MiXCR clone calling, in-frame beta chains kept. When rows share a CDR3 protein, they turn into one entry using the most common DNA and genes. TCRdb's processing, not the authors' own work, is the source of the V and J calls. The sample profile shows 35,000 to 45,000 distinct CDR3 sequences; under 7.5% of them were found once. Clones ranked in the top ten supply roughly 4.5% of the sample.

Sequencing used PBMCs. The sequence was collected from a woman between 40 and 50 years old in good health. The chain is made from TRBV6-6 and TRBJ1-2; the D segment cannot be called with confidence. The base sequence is TGTGCCAGCAGCCCCACCGGGATGGATGGCTACACCTTC. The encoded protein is CASSPTGMDGYTF.